The 12 T cell receptor beta chains below were found in one sample sequenced in a study of T cell clones after liver transplantation. Libraries were prepared by immunoSEQ multiplex PCR; TCRdb keeps only in-frame clonotypes and omits some of them. The profile shows some 110,000 clones, about 81% of them singletons. Sequences were derived from CD4+ T cells from blood, sampled before liver transplant. Every receptor here comes from a human donor who received a liver transplant.

Sample share makes this clone medium-sized. The chain recombines TRBV19 with TRBJ1-5, with 7 bases identical to TRBD1. V gave up 8 bases and J gave up 7 bases; unmatched junction bases: 5. Germline CDR1 and CDR2: LNHDA and SQIVND (reference sequence). The CDR3 contains 12 residues. CDR3 nucleotide sequence: TGTGCCAGTGCACAGGGGATCCAGCCCCAGCATTTT. Translated: CASAQGIQPQHF. Drawing the rest from reference TRBV19 and TRBJ1-5, the complete variable domain is DGGITQSPKYLFRKEGQNVTLSCEQNLNHDAMYWYRQDPGQGLRLIYYSQIVNDFQKGDIAEGYSVSREKKESFPLTVTSAQKNPTAFYLCASAQGIQPQHFGDGTRLSIL.

The chain recombines TRBV9 with TRBJ1-2; D is ambiguous. The CDR3 spans 14 residues. V was clipped by 0 bases and J by 0 bases, with 6 bases between them. The germline gives CDR1 SGDLS, CDR2 YYNGEE. CDR3 DNA: TGTGCCAGCAGCGTAGACCCGACTAACTATGGCTACACCTTC. Its translation: CASSVDPTNYGYTF.

The chain employs TRBV5-1 and TRBJ1-2; no reliable D call. V lost 4 bases to trimming and J lost 8 bases, with 18 bases between them. CDR3 length: 14 residues. Germline-derived CDR1 and CDR2 are SGHRS and YFSETQ. The CDR3 loop reads CASSAVGSENGYTF. The CDR3 nucleotides are TGCGCCAGCAGCGCGGTCGGGTCCGAAAACGGCTACACCTTC. Filled out from reference TRBV5-1 and TRBJ1-2, the complete variable domain reads KAGVTQTPRYLIKTRGQQVTLSCSPISGHRSVSWYQQTPGQGLQFLFEYFSETQRNKGNFPGRFSGRQFSNSRSEMNVSTLELGDSALYLCASSAVGSENGYTFGSGTRLTVV.

This sequence joins TRBV7-2 and TRBJ2-3; D may be TRBD2 (6 bases). Germline assignment: CDR1 SGHTA and CDR2 FQGNSA. There are 13 residues in the CDR3. V was cut by 5 bases and J by 4 bases, with 10 bases left in between. Written as DNA, the CDR3 is TGTGCCAGCAGCCGTAGCGGTTCAGATACGCAGTATTTT. Translating it yields CASSRSGSDTQYF.

V and J are TRBV4-2 and TRBJ1-4; D unresolved. The germline CDR1 and CDR2 sequences are LGHNA and YNFKEQ. This CDR3 is 15 amino acids long. V shed 1 base and J shed 3 bases, with 9 bases lying between them. For the CDR3, the DNA is TGTGCCAGCAGCCAAGGTGGCGGAGCTAATGAAAAACTGTTTTTT. Translating gives CASSQGGGANEKLFF.

The V gene is TRBV11-3, the J gene TRBJ2-2; 11 bases agree with TRBD2. The J segment lost 7 bases and the V segment lost 5 bases, leaving 15 bases of the junction unmatched. Germline V gene sequence: CDR1 SGHNT, CDR2 YENEEA. This CDR3 has 18 amino acids. CDR3 residues: CASSMTAIAGGPNGELFF. The CDR3 DNA reads as TGTGCCAGCAGCATGACCGCCATAGCGGGGGGGCCTAACGGGGAGCTGTTTTTT.

The chain's CDR3 is CASSGRRGATDTQYF. As DNA, the CDR3 is TGCGCCAGCAGTGGTAGACGGGGGGCTACAGATACGCAGTATTTT. The gene calls are TRBV10-1 and TRBJ2-3, with D perhaps matching TRBD2 (7 bases). CDR1 is WNHNN and CDR2 is SYGVQD in the germline V gene (reference sequence). This CDR3 has 15 amino acids. The V end lost 4 bases, the J end lost 3 bases, and 14 bases lay between the germline ends.

This chain connects TRBV5-8 to TRBJ2-1; the D is unclear. The CDR3 has 12 residues. From germline, CDR1 is SGHTS and CDR2 YDEGEE. Trimming cost V 1 base and J 7 bases, with 6 bases left between them. The DNA for the CDR3 is TGTGCCAGCAGCTTGCGCAAGAATGAGCAGTTCTTC. This codes for CASSLRKNEQFF.

V is TRBV4-3 and J is TRBJ1-4; no clear D. The CDR3 is 17 amino acids. Germline V gene sequence: CDR1 LGHNA, CDR2 YSLEER. Trimming stripped 0 bases from V and 0 bases from J, with 11 bases between. CDR3 loop: CASSQEAGGSTNEKLFF. The CDR3 bases are TGCGCCAGCAGCCAAGAGGCAGGCGGATCAACTAATGAAAAACTGTTTTTT.

The chain couples TRBV7-9 to TRBJ1-4, with 8 bases fitting TRBD1. The CDR3 consists of 14 residues. The germline CDR1 and CDR2 sequences are SEHNR and FQNEAQ (reference sequence). J was trimmed by 4 bases and V by 7 bases; bases with no gene match: 5. CDR3 protein: CASTVQGGNEKLFF. The CDR3 DNA is TGTGCCAGCACCGTACAGGGGGGTAATGAAAAACTGTTTTTT.

V gene TRBV28 combines with J gene TRBJ1-5, with a tentative D call TRBD1 (5 bases). Germline V gene sequence: CDR1 MDHEN, CDR2 SYDVKM. This CDR3 spans 18 amino acids. With 7 bases removed from V and 0 bases from J, the gap between germline ends came to 22 bases. CDR3 nucleotide sequence: TGTGCCAGCAATCGGAGGGACTTTAGCGATTATAGCAATCAGCCCCAGCATTTT. It specifies CASNRRDFSDYSNQPQHF. Full variable domain (rest looked up from reference TRBV28 and TRBJ1-5): DVKVTQSSRYLVKRTGEKVFLECVQDMDHENMFWYRQDPGLGLRLIYFSYDVKMKEKGDIPEGYSVSREKKERFSLILESASTNQTSMYLCASNRRDFSDYSNQPQHFGDGTRLSIL.

This rearrangement joins TRBV27 to TRBJ1-4; 7 positions agree with TRBD1. This CDR3 has 14 residues. Per the germline V gene, CDR1 is MNHEY and CDR2 is SMNVEV (reference sequence). The trim removed 3 bases at V and 7 bases at J, leaving 5 bases unmatched. This chain's CDR3 is CASSLGGDSEKLFF. The CDR3 DNA is TGTGCCAGCAGTTTGGGGGGGGACAGTGAAAAACTGTTTTTT. The whole variable domain, remainder taken from reference TRBV27 and TRBJ1-4, is EAQVTQNPRYLITVTGKKLTVTCSQNMNHEYMSWYRQDPGLGLRQIYYSMNVEVTDKGDVPEGYKVSRKEKRNFPLILESPSPNQTSLYFCASSLGGDSEKLFFGSGTQLSVL.